This TCR beta chain derives from a study of blood T cell repertoires in COVID-19. Measured with immunoSEQ multiplex PCR; TCRdb has only the in-frame clones, and not every one. The repertoire holds 50,000 to 70,000 clones, about three quarters seen once, with 22% in the top ten. CDR1 and CDR2 (germline): GTSNPN, SVGIG (reference sequence). Trimming took 0 bases from V and 3 from J; bases not matched to a gene: 6. The CDR3 is 15 residues long. This clonotype was obtained from a man aged 50 to 60 with active or convalescent COVID-19. The chain couples TRBV30 to TRBJ2-3; 7 bases line up with TRBD2. The sequenced sample was peripheral blood. The CDR3, as DNA: TGTGCCTGGAGTGTAGCGGCGGGAGCGACAGATACGCAGTATTTT. It translates to CAWSVAAGATDTQYF.